A selection of T cell receptor beta chains follows, all from one sample in a study of CD8 T cells in Susac syndrome. TCRdb analysed the immunoSEQ multiplex PCR reads with MiXCR anew, one entry per CDR3 protein. This table has 100,000 to 150,000 distinct CDR3 sequences, about 94% appearing once. Sequencing input: CD4+ T cells from PBMCs. These receptors were obtained from a human donor with multiple sclerosis. Each CDR3 is given with its conserved first and last residue. Fields, in order: J gene, clone size, V gene, D gene, CDR3 protein, CDR3 DNA. D genes are given only for firm matches. Not every row has a clone size; where given, it reads once, few, many or a size class.

TRBJ1-2,.,TRBV2,.,CASSEALQGKYGYTF,TGTGCCAGCAGTGAAGCGCTTCAGGGGAAGTATGGCTACACCTTC
TRBJ1-4,.,TRBV9,TRBD1,CASSLGQDPTNEKLFF,TGTGCCAGCAGCCTCGGACAGGACCCAACTAATGAAAAACTGTTTTTT
TRBJ2-1,.,TRBV7-9,TRBD2,CASSPLGLRNEQFF,TGTGCCAGCAGCCCGTTGGGACTACGGAATGAGCAGTTCTTC
TRBJ2-1,.,TRBV3-1,TRBD2,CASSLAGGRNEQFF,TGTGCCAGCAGCCTAGCGGGAGGGAGGAATGAGCAGTTCTTC
TRBJ1-1,.,TRBV18,TRBD1,CASSPWTGENTEAFF,TGTGCCAGCTCACCATGGACAGGCGAGAACACTGAAGCTTTCTTT
TRBJ1-4,.,TRBV30,.,CAWRSRQLVEKLFF,TGTGCCTGGAGAAGCCGGCAGCTTGTTGAAAAACTGTTTTTT
TRBJ1-1,.,TRBV18,.,CASSPLRGSQMNTEAFF,TGTGCCAGCTCACCACTACGGGGCAGTCAGATGAACACTGAAGCTTTCTTT
TRBJ2-7,.,TRBV6-2/TRBV6-3,TRBD1,CASSDLDRGIYEQYF,TGTGCCAGCAGTGATCTGGACAGGGGAATCTACGAGCAGTACTTC
TRBJ2-5,few,TRBV11-2,.,CASSLGGVAGETQYF,TGTGCCAGCAGCTTAGGAGGTGTGGCCGGAGAGACCCAGTACTTC
TRBJ1-2,.,TRBV19,TRBD1,CASQGQTNYGYTF,TGTGCCAGTCAGGGACAGACGAACTATGGCTACACCTTC
TRBJ1-6,.,TRBV15,.,CATSRDPASPLHF,TGTGCCACCAGCAGAGATCCGGCTTCACCCCTCCACTTT
TRBJ2-3,once,TRBV29-1,.,CSVAVRGSTDTQYF,TGCAGCGTTGCTGTCCGGGGCAGCACAGATACGCAGTATTTT
TRBJ1-4,.,TRBV4-1,.,CASSGGPTNEKLFF,TGCGCCAGCAGTGGGGGGCCAACTAATGAAAAACTGTTTTTT
TRBJ2-2,once,TRBV29-1,TRBD2,CSALGGVANTGELFF,TGCAGCGCCCTTGGGGGGGTAGCGAACACCGGGGAGCTGTTTTTT
TRBJ2-7,once,TRBV12-3/TRBV12-4,TRBD2,CASSLPGLAGEQYF,TGTGCCAGCAGTTTACCGGGACTAGCGGGCGAGCAGTACTTC
TRBJ1-2,.,TRBV7-9,.,CASSLGTLYGYTF,TGTGCCAGCAGCTTAGGTACACTCTATGGCTACACCTTC
TRBJ2-3,.,TRBV27,.,CASSPIGDTQYF,TGTGCCAGCAGCCCGATTGGAGATACGCAGTATTTT
TRBJ1-5,.,TRBV6-2/TRBV6-3,.,CASSSGVPNQPQHF,TGTGCCAGCAGTTCCGGGGTACCTAATCAGCCCCAGCATTTT
TRBJ1-1,.,TRBV29-1,TRBD1,CSVRGLSNTEAFF,TGCAGCGTCAGGGGGCTTTCGAACACTGAAGCTTTCTTT
TRBJ2-7,.,TRBV3-1,.,CASSQGRVSYEQYF,TGTGCCAGCAGCCAAGGGCGCGTCTCCTACGAGCAGTACTTC
TRBJ2-6,.,TRBV29-1,.,CSVSRGTGANVLTF,TGCAGCGTGAGTAGGGGTACTGGGGCCAACGTCCTGACTTTC
TRBJ1-1,.,TRBV19,.,CASSILGSGDSEAFF,TGTGCCAGTAGTATACTAGGCTCTGGAGACTCAGAAGCTTTCTTT
TRBJ2-7,.,TRBV18,TRBD1,CASSPPRQGAHEQYF,TGTGCCAGCTCACCACCAAGGCAGGGGGCCCACGAGCAGTACTTC
TRBJ2-6,.,TRBV19,.,CASSSGTVSGANVLTF,TGTGCCAGTAGTTCTGGGACGGTCTCTGGGGCCAACGTCCTGACTTTC
TRBJ1-1,.,TRBV6-5,.,CASLKEGGNTEAFF,TGTGCCAGCCTCAAGGAGGGTGGAAACACTGAAGCTTTCTTT
TRBJ2-5,.,TRBV20-1,TRBD2,CCLQRGGMGETQYF,TGCTGTCTGCAGCGGGGGGGCATGGGAGAGACCCAGTACTTC
TRBJ1-5,.,TRBV7-2,.,CASSLERESQPQHF,TGTGCCAGCAGCTTAGAGCGGGAGAGTCAGCCCCAGCATTTT
TRBJ2-7,.,TRBV7-9,.,CASSHTGDEQYF,TGTGCCAGCAGCCATACGGGAGACGAGCAGTACTTC
TRBJ2-2,.,TRBV19,.,CASSMRGRGTGELFF,TGTGCCAGTAGTATGCGGGGGCGAGGTACCGGGGAGCTGTTTTTT
TRBJ1-2,.,TRBV7-3,TRBD1,CASSSPLQGDGYTF,TGTGCCAGCAGCTCCCCGTTACAGGGGGATGGCTACACCTTC
TRBJ2-1,.,TRBV27,TRBD2,CASSRPGSGRAKEQFF,TGTGCCAGCAGCCGGCCGGGAAGCGGGAGGGCCAAAGAGCAGTTCTTC
TRBJ2-1,.,TRBV7-6,TRBD2,CASSQTSGRPYNEQFF,TGTGCCAGCAGCCAGACTAGCGGGAGACCCTACAATGAGCAGTTCTTC
TRBJ1-4,.,TRBV15,.,CATRPRQGTPTNEKLFF,TGTGCCACCAGGCCGCGCCAGGGGACTCCAACTAATGAAAAACTGTTTTTT
TRBJ1-5,.,TRBV6-5,.,CASSPRSNQPQHF,TGTGCCAGCAGTCCCAGGAGCAATCAGCCCCAGCATTTT
TRBJ2-2,.,TRBV12-3/TRBV12-4,.,CAGKDRANTGELFF,TGTGCCGGAAAGGACAGAGCGAACACCGGGGAGCTGTTTTTT
TRBJ1-1,.,TRBV29-1,.,CSVSRGRLNTEAFF,TGCAGCGTTAGCAGGGGCAGGTTGAACACTGAAGCTTTCTTT
TRBJ1-2,.,TRBV5-1,TRBD1,CASTGTGDLGGYTF,TGCGCCAGCACCGGGACAGGGGACCTAGGAGGCTACACCTTC
TRBJ1-2,.,TRBV7-9,TRBD1,CASSLADRANYGYTF,TGTGCCAGCAGCTTGGCCGACAGGGCGAACTATGGCTACACCTTC
TRBJ2-7,.,TRBV29-1,.,CSVVLAGAAYEQYF,TGCAGCGTTGTTCTCGCGGGGGCGGCCTACGAGCAGTACTTC
TRBJ1-3,.,TRBV6-1,.,CASSEMGGGSGNTIYF,TGTGCCAGCAGTGAAATGGGGGGCGGTTCTGGAAACACCATATATTTT
TRBJ1-4,.,TRBV30,.,CAWGTGGGEKLFF,TGTGCCTGGGGCACCGGCGGCGGTGAAAAACTGTTTTTT
TRBJ2-3,.,TRBV29-1,.,CSVEDFRTLTQYF,TGCAGCGTTGAAGATTTCCGGACCCTTACGCAGTATTTT
TRBJ1-1,once,TRBV30,TRBD1,CAWNRGGTEAFF,TGTGCCTGGAACAGGGGGGGGACTGAAGCTTTCTTT
TRBJ2-2,.,TRBV20-1,.,CSAYVTSRPGELFF,TGCAGTGCTTACGTGACTAGTCGGCCCGGGGAGCTGTTTTTT
TRBJ1-2,.,TRBV20-1,.,CSAGNRETRDVAYGYTF,TGCAGTGCTGGAAACAGGGAGACTCGGGATGTGGCCTATGGCTACACCTTC
TRBJ2-3,.,TRBV29-1,TRBD2,CSVVEGGGVSSTDTQYF,TGCAGCGTCGTCGAGGGCGGGGGGGTCTCTAGCACAGATACGCAGTATTTT
TRBJ1-1,.,TRBV19,.,CASSIHRGTEAFF,TGTGCCAGTAGTATTCATCGGGGAACTGAAGCTTTCTTT
TRBJ2-7,few,TRBV5-1,.,CASSLDRAYEQYF,TGCGCCAGCAGCTTGGACAGAGCCTACGAGCAGTACTTC
TRBJ1-4,.,TRBV4-2,.,CASSQSPGGDEKLFF,TGTGCCAGCAGCCAGTCCCCGGGGGGCGATGAAAAACTGTTTTTT